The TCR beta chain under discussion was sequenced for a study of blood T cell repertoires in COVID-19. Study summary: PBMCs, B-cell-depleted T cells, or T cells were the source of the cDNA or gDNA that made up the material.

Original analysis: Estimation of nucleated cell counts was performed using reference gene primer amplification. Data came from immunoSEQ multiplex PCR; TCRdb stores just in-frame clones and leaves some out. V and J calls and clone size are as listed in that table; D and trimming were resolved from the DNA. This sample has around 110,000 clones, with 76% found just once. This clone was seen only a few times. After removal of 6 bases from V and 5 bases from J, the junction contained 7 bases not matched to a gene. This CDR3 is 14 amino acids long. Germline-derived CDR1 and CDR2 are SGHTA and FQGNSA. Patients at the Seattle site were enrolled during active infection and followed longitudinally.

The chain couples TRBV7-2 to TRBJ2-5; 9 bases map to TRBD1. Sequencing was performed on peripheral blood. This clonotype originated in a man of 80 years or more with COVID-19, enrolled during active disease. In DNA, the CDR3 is TGTGCCAGCAGACCGGACAGGGGTGGCGAGACCCAGTACTTC. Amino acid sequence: CASRPDRGGETQYF.